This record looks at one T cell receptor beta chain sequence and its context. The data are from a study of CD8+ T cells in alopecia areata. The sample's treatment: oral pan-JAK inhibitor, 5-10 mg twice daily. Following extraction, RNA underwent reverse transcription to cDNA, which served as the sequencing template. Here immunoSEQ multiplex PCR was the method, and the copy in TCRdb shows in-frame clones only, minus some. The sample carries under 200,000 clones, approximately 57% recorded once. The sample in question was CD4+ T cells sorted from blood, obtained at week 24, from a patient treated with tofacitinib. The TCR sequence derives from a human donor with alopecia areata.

The CDR3 is CASSSPGQGTYEQYF. Written as DNA, the CDR3 is TGCGCCAGCAGCTCACCGGGACAGGGGACCTACGAGCAGTACTTC. The chain employs TRBV4-1 and TRBJ2-7, with 10 positions matching TRBD1. The CDR3 runs 15 residues. V lost 5 bases to trimming and J lost 2 bases; unmatched junction nucleotides: 6. Germline loops: CDR1 MGHRA, CDR2 YSYEKL.